This T cell receptor (beta chain) was documented in a study of cytomegalovirus exposure and HLA in healthy donors. The PCR used 60 Vbeta and 13 Jbeta primers. Produced via immunoSEQ multiplex PCR; TCRdb's table is partial and in-frame only. The sample has some 110,000 clones, under 70% seen once. The CDR3 sequence is 13 residues long. Trimming cost V 1 base and J 7 bases, with 10 bases left between them. Germline assignment: CDR1 SGHTA and CDR2 FQGNSA. Study-level points and caveats: Beyond CMV serostatus, there was no information to go on about immune exposure.

On this clone: Its antigen is not known.

This chain uses TRBV7-2 with TRBJ2-5; D remains ambiguous. Sequenced sample: PBMCs. This receptor was identified in a young man in good health and CMV-seropositive. The CDR3 coding sequence is TGTGCCAGCAGCTTAGGGTCAGTATCGACCCAGTACTTC. As protein: CASSLGSVSTQYF.